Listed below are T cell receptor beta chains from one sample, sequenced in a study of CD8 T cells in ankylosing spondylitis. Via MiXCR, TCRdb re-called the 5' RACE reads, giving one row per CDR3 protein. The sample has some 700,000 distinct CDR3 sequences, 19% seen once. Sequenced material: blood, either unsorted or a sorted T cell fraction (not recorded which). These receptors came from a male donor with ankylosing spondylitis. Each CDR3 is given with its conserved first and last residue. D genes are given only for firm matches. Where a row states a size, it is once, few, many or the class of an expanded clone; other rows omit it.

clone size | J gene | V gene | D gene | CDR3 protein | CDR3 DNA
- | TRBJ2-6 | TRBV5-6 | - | CASLFGGTSGANVLTF | TGTGCCAGCCTATTTGGCGGAACCTCTGGGGCCAACGTCCTGACTTTC
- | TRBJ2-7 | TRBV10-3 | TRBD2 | CAISERLAGLGGDFYEQYF | TGTGCCATCAGTGAACGACTAGCGGGCTTGGGGGGAGATTTCTACGAGCAGTACTTC
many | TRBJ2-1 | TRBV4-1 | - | CASSQGYNEQFF | TGCGCCAGCAGCCAAGGTTACAATGAGCAGTTCTTC
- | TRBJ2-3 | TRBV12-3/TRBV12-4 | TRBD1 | CASRGTDTDTQYF | TGTGCCAGCAGGGGGACAGACACAGATACGCAGTATTTT
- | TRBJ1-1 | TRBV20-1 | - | CSAREARAYTEAFF | TGCAGTGCTAGGGAGGCCAGGGCGTACACTGAAGCTTTCTTT
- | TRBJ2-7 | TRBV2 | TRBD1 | CASRVQGPEQYF | TGTGCCAGCAGAGTACAGGGGCCCGAGCAGTACTTC
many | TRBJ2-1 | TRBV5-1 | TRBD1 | CASSLTGGYNEQFF | TGCGCCAGCAGCTTGACAGGGGGCTACAATGAGCAGTTCTTC
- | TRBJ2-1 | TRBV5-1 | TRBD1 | CASSLGDRYYNEQFF | TGCGCCAGCAGCTTGGGGGACAGGTATTACAATGAGCAGTTCTTC
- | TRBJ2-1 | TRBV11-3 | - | CASMGAGEQFF | TGTGCCAGCATGGGGGCGGGTGAGCAGTTCTTC
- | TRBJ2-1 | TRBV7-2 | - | CASSTAVSSYNEQFF | TGTGCCAGCAGCACGGCAGTGAGCTCCTACAATGAGCAGTTCTTC
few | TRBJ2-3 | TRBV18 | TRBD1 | CASSPGTGSGDTQYF | TGTGCCAGCTCACCCGGGACAGGGAGCGGGGATACGCAGTATTTT
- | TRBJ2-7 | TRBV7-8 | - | CASSLHAGLPPGEQYF | TGTGCCAGCAGCTTACACGCGGGACTTCCGCCGGGCGAGCAGTACTTC
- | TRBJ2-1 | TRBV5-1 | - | CASSSHFSGYNEQFF | TGCGCCAGCAGCTCCCATTTTAGCGGATACAATGAGCAGTTCTTC
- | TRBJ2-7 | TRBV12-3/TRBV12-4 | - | CASSLWSGSYEQYF | TGTGCCAGCAGTTTGTGGTCCGGATCCTACGAGCAGTACTTC
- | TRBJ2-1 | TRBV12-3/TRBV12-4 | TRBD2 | CASSSPGTSEGGEQFF | TGTGCCAGCAGTTCGCCCGGGACTAGTGAGGGCGGTGAGCAGTTCTTC
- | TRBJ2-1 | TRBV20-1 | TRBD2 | CSARERGAGNEQFF | TGCAGTGCTAGAGAGCGGGGGGCGGGGAATGAGCAGTTCTTC
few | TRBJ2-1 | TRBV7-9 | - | CASSPLGGEQFF | TGTGCCAGCAGCCCTTTAGGGGGTGAGCAGTTCTTC
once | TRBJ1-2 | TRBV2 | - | CASSEWGDYGYTF | TGTGCCAGCAGTGAATGGGGGGACTATGGCTACACCTTC
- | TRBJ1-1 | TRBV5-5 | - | CASSLHGVLNTEAFF | TGTGCCAGCAGCTTACACGGGGTATTGAACACTGAAGCTTTCTTT
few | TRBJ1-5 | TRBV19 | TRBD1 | CASSVDRALNQPQHF | TGTGCCAGTAGTGTGGACAGGGCACTCAATCAGCCCCAGCATTTT
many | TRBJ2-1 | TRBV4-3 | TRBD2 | CASSQVGLASNEQFF | TGCGCCAGCAGCCAAGTGGGACTAGCTTCTAATGAGCAGTTCTTC
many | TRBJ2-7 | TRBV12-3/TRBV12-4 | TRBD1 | CASSRDRVGEQYF | TGTGCCAGCAGCAGGGACAGGGTTGGCGAGCAGTACTTC
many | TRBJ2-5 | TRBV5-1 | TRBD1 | CASNWAGGFGETQYF | TGCGCCAGCAATTGGGCAGGGGGCTTCGGGGAGACCCAGTACTTC
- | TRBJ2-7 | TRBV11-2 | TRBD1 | CASSRDSFYEQYF | TGTGCCAGCAGCCGGGACAGTTTCTACGAGCAGTACTTC
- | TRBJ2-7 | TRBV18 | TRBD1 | CASSHSAGGDEQYF | TGTGCCAGCTCACACTCTGCAGGGGGTGACGAGCAGTACTTC
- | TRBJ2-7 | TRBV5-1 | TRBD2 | CASSLEVSGGPYEQYF | TGCGCCAGCAGCTTGGAGGTTAGCGGGGGGCCCTACGAGCAGTACTTC
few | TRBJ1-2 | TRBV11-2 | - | CASSLDPGRAQSYTF | TGTGCCAGCAGCTTAGATCCAGGGAGGGCTCAAAGCTACACCTTC